This TCR beta chain comes out of a study of T-cell memory formation after mild COVID-19. The 5'RACE method, run with constant-segment primers, produced TCR alpha and TCR beta cDNA libraries (carrying sample barcodes and UMIs). From the 5' RACE reads, TCRdb called clonotypes with MiXCR, one entry per CDR3 protein. This sample has roughly 110,000 distinct CDR3 sequences, with over 15% found just once. General study results and limits: The pre-infection memory compartment contained some responding clones, suggesting cross-reactive memory joined.

The germline V gene encodes CDR1 LGHNA and CDR2 YNFKEQ. The V end lost 3 bases, the J end lost 0 bases, and 23 bases lay between the germline ends. This CDR3 contains 19 residues. As to this clonotype: Its antigen is as yet unknown.

Specimen: PBMCs or a T cell subset sorted from them (not recorded which). This clonotype was sampled from an adult woman who had mild COVID-19 (a few samples of this study predate the infection). Cell type and time point are not known. V and J are TRBV4-2 and TRBJ1-2; no definite D call. This chain's CDR3 is CASSHPFRTLSGANYGYTF. The CDR3 DNA reads TGTGCCAGCAGCCACCCGTTTCGGACCCTTTCCGGAGCTAACTATGGCTACACCTTC.